Following are 11 T cell receptor beta chains from one sample sequenced in a study of response to subunit inactivated influenza vaccine. TCRdb passed the RT-PCR reads through MiXCR, listing each CDR3 protein once. The sample shows 650,000 to 800,000 distinct CDR3 sequences, less than 20% of them seen only once. The sequencing used PBMCs from blood, collected around 5 days after vaccination. The receptors derive from a man between 45 and 60 years old who received an inactivated influenza vaccine.

The rearrangement links TRBV25-1 to TRBJ2-7; no definite D call. The CDR3 is 13 residues long. The ends were cut back, 10 bases at V and 0 bases at J, with 13 bases in the middle. CDR1 is MGHDK and CDR2 is SYGVNS in the germline V gene. The CDR3 nucleotides are TGTGCCACCACGACAAGGAGCTCCTACGAGCAGTACTTC. Its translation is CATTTRSSYEQYF.

V gene TRBV20-1 combines with J gene TRBJ2-3; D possibly uses TRBD1 or TRBD2 (6 bases each). Germline-derived CDR1 and CDR2 are DFQATT and SNEGSKA (reference sequence). The V gene lost 2 bases and the J gene lost 12 bases, with 24 bases spanning the gap. This CDR3 is built from 15 residues. The CDR3 bases are TGCAGTGCTAGAAACACGGGGGCTGGGGTAGCCTCCCAGTATTTT. This codes for CSARNTGAGVASQYF.

This clonotype was counted only a few times. The V gene is TRBV6-1, the J gene TRBJ1-1, with D tentatively TRBD1 (5 bases). The CDR3 sequence is 14 residues long. Trimming took 6 bases from V and 0 from J, leaving 11 bases between them. Germline V lookup: CDR1 MNHNS, CDR2 SASEGT. CDR3 protein: CASSRQLMNTEAFF. In DNA form, the CDR3 reads TGTGCCAGCAGCAGACAGCTCATGAACACTGAAGCTTTCTTT.

This clonotype was seen at least ten times. An end of the junction does not agree with germline; a read error may underlie this. V and J are TRBV4-2 and TRBJ2-5; D assignment may be TRBD1 or TRBD2 (5 bases each). The CDR3 covers 14 residues. Germline-derived CDR1 and CDR2 are LGHNA and YNFKEQ. The CDR3 loop is CASSQDQLGENQYF. In DNA form, the CDR3 reads TGTGCCAGCAGCCAAGATCAGTTGGGGGAGAACCAGTACTTC.

This clonotype occurred a few times. The CDR3 bases are TGTGCCAGCAGCTTGTTCGTTCAATTGGGACACTACGAGCAGTACTTC. Translation gives CASSLFVQLGHYEQYF. The chain is built from TRBV5-5 and TRBJ2-7; tentatively, D is TRBD1 (6 bases). Germline values: CDR1 SGHKS, CDR2 YYEKEE (reference sequence). V shed 1 base and J shed 3 bases, with 17 bases lying between them. There are 16 residues in the CDR3.

The J gene is TRBJ2-1, the V gene TRBV5-1; 8 nucleotides align to TRBD1. This CDR3 is 15 amino acids long. Germline assignment: CDR1 SGHRS and CDR2 YFSETQ. V was pared by 5 bases and J by 3 bases, with 7 bases of the junction left unmatched. CDR3 sequence: CASRDTGGSYNEQFF. Written as DNA, the CDR3 is TGCGCCAGCAGAGATACAGGGGGGAGCTACAATGAGCAGTTCTTC.

This clonotype was counted between two and nine times. This chain uses TRBV7-2 with TRBJ1-1; D ambiguous. This CDR3 spans 13 amino acids. The germline CDR1 and CDR2 sequences are SGHTA and FQGNSA. V gave up 7 bases and J gave up 3 bases, with 12 bases separating them. CDR3: CASTRGPYTEAFF. The CDR3 nucleotides are TGTGCCAGCACCCGAGGGCCCTACACTGAAGCTTTCTTT.

This clonotype came up a few times. V and J are TRBV7-2 and TRBJ2-3; TRBD1 matches at 8 bases. The V gene's germline CDR1 is SGHTA and CDR2 FQGNSA. Unmatched junction bases numbered 4, after V lost 5 bases and J lost 9 bases. CDR3 length: 12 amino acids. CDR3 sequence (DNA): TGTGCCAGCAGCAATTCAGGGGGCACGCAGTATTTT. It encodes CASSNSGGTQYF.

Concerning this clonotype itself: A junction end diverges from the germline sequence, so it may reflect a read error. The chain is built from TRBV4-3 and TRBJ2-7, with 7 bases identical to TRBD1. The CDR3 runs 15 residues. CDR1 and CDR2 from the germline V gene are LGHNA and YSLEER. CDR3 DNA: TGCGCCAGCAGTCAAGAGGCACAGGGGAGAAACGAGCAGTACTTC. Residues: CASSQEAQGRNEQYF.

This clonotype appeared a few times. This rearrangement joins TRBV18 to TRBJ1-1; perhaps TRBD1 as D (5 bases). Germline CDR1 reads KGHSH; CDR2 reads LQKENI. The CDR3 runs 13 residues. V dropped 5 bases and J dropped 1 base, with 8 bases sitting between them. The chain's CDR3 is CASSMTANTEAFF. CDR3 bases: TGTGCCAGCTCAATGACAGCGAACACTGAAGCTTTCTTT.

On this clonotype itself: One end of the junction does not line up with germline, which may come from a read error. This chain connects TRBV15 to TRBJ2-3; no clear D. Germline lookup yields CDR1 LNHNV and CDR2 YYDKDF (reference sequence). The CDR3 is made up of 13 amino acids. In DNA, the CDR3 is TGTGCCACCAGCCGTAGGTCCACAGATACGCAGTCTTTT. Translation gives CATSRRSTDTQSF.